This paragraph covers one T cell receptor (beta chain) sequence. Its specificity is not known. The repertoire was sequenced with immunoSEQ multiplex PCR; TCRdb's copy has only in-frame clones and lacks some. The sample has about 160,000 clones; roughly 90% are singletons. The CDR3 extends over 16 amino acids. V lost 5 bases and J 1 base, leaving 14 bases between the germline ends. Per germline, CDR1 MNHEY and CDR2 SMNVEV (reference sequence). The entry originates in a study of cytomegalovirus exposure and HLA in healthy donors. The wider study: A later analysis reported the 90 to 150 validation repertoires used the same platform as the roughly 700 first-cohort repertoires.

Study-wide results and limits: Researchers catalogued about 160 TCR beta chains as cytomegalovirus-associated. According to a subsequent analysis, TCR clusters from the first cohort were inclined to appear together in the 120 validation repertoires.

The chain employs TRBV27 and TRBJ2-2, with D maybe TRBD1 (6 bases). This sequence was found in a young woman in good health and CMV-seronegative. The specimen sequenced was PBMCs. The CDR3 bases are TGTGCCAGCAGTCGCCCCCAGGGGAGGAACACCGGGGAGCTGTTTTTT. Protein sequence: CASSRPQGRNTGELFF.